A single sample is the source of the 21 T cell receptor beta chains below, sequenced in a study of blood T cell repertoires in COVID-19. Assay used: immunoSEQ multiplex PCR; TCRdb lists only in-frame clones, some missing. The table records tens of thousands of clones, roughly 87% of them present only once. The sample taken for sequencing was peripheral blood. Every receptor here comes from a man aged 60 to 69 with active COVID-19.

This clone was seen a handful of times. The genes are TRBV6-4 and TRBJ1-5; 9 bases agree with TRBD1. The CDR3 sequence is 16 residues long. Germline V gene lookup returns CDR1 MRHNA and CDR2 SNTAGT. After removal of 11 bases from V and 4 bases from J, the junction contained 15 bases not matched to a gene. The CDR3 DNA is TGTGCCGACAGGAGGACAGGGGTAAAATGGAATCAGCCCCAGCATTTT. Its protein is CADRRTGVKWNQPQHF.

There are many counts of this clone. The chain joins TRBV10-1 to TRBJ2-7, with 9 nucleotides matching TRBD1. In germline, CDR1 is WNHNN, CDR2 SYGVQD (reference sequence). The CDR3 is 15 amino acids. V lost 6 bases to trimming and J lost 4 bases; unmatched junction nucleotides: 10. The DNA of the CDR3 is TGCGCCAGCAGCTTCGGACAGGGGTCGGTGTACGAGCAGTACTTC. Residues: CASSFGQGSVYEQYF.

The rearrangement joins TRBV28 to TRBJ1-2; 9 bases match TRBD1. The CDR3 covers 14 residues. Germline V gene lookup returns CDR1 MDHEN and CDR2 SYDVKM. V gave up 7 bases and J gave up 2 bases; unmatched junction bases: 5. Here the CDR3 DNA reads TGTGCCAGCATCACAGGGGGCTTAAACTATGGCTACACCTTC. Translated: CASITGGLNYGYTF.

The chain is built from TRBV5-1 and TRBJ2-7; 7 bases are shared with TRBD1. The CDR3 runs to 14 residues. The germline V gene has CDR1 SGHRS and CDR2 YFSETQ. V shed 4 bases, J shed 4 bases, and the junction held 8 bases outside the gene matches. This CDR3 reads CASSPTGILYEQYF. For the CDR3, the DNA is TGCGCCAGCAGCCCGACAGGGATTCTTTACGAGCAGTACTTC.

This sequence joins TRBV6-5 and TRBJ2-7, with 7 bases lining up with TRBD2. Germline CDR1 is MNHEY and CDR2 is SVGAGI. This CDR3 is built from 14 residues. The V gene end was trimmed by 6 bases and the J gene end by 1 base; junction bases not matched to a gene: 6. The CDR3 sequence: CASRGRERSYEQYF. The CDR3 DNA reads TGTGCCAGCAGGGGGCGGGAGAGGTCCTACGAGCAGTACTTC.

The chain is built from TRBV6-5 and TRBJ1-5, with 11 bases matching TRBD1. After removal of 6 bases from V and 8 bases from J, the junction contained 6 bases not matched to a gene. In germline, CDR1 is MNHEY, CDR2 SVGAGI. The CDR3 covers 14 residues. For the CDR3, the DNA is TGTGCCAGCAGCCGGACAGGGGGCATCAAGCCCCAGCATTTT. It translates to CASSRTGGIKPQHF.

V gene TRBV30 combines with J gene TRBJ2-3, with 13 nucleotides matching TRBD2. Trimming took 4 bases from V and 5 from J; bases not matched to a gene: 6. The germline CDR1 and CDR2 sequences are GTSNPN and SVGIG (reference sequence). CDR3 length equals 15 residues. CDR3 amino acids: CAWTPGTSGVDTQYF. For the CDR3, the DNA is TGTGCCTGGACCCCCGGGACTAGCGGGGTAGATACGCAGTATTTT.

The chain carries TRBV5-4 and TRBJ2-7, with 7 bases that match TRBD1. The CDR3 has 16 residues. Unmatched junction bases numbered 12, after V lost 3 bases and J lost 3 bases. The germline V gene has CDR1 SGHNT and CDR2 YYREEE (reference sequence). Here the CDR3 DNA reads TGTGCCAGCAGCTCGATGGGACAGAAAACTCTCTACGAGCAGTACTTC. Residues: CASSSMGQKTLYEQYF.

The chain employs TRBV7-3 and TRBJ2-1; the D gene is possibly TRBD2 (6 bases). The CDR3 spans 13 residues. Trimming shortened V by 2 bases and J by 10 bases, and 12 bases separated the two germline ends. The V gene's germline CDR1 is SGHTA and CDR2 FQGTGA. CDR3: CASSLVAAGEQFF. CDR3 nucleotides: TGTGCCAGCAGCTTAGTGGCAGCGGGCGAGCAGTTCTTC.

For the CDR3, the DNA is TGTGCCAGCAGCTCCCGACAGGGGGCGGGGGAGACCCAGTACTTC. Its protein product is CASSSRQGAGETQYF. This rearrangement joins TRBV5-4 to TRBJ2-5, with 10 bases that match TRBD1. The CDR3 spans 15 residues. With V trimmed by 3 bases and J by 5 bases, 7 bases remained unmatched. CDR1 SGHNT and CDR2 YYREEE come from the germline V gene (reference sequence).

V usage is TRBV18 and J usage is TRBJ2-1; TRBD2 matches at 10 bases. With 4 bases clipped from V and 2 bases from J, the junction kept 2 bases outside the gene matches. Per germline, CDR1 KGHSH and CDR2 LQKENI. The CDR3 covers 15 residues. The chain's CDR3 is CASSQAGGPYNEQFF. The CDR3 bases are TGTGCCAGCTCACAAGCGGGAGGGCCCTACAATGAGCAGTTCTTC.

V is TRBV15 and J is TRBJ2-4, with 10 bases lining up with TRBD2. The CDR3 runs to 17 residues. Germline V gives CDR1 LNHNV, CDR2 YYDKDF (reference sequence). The V and J ends lost 0 bases and 4 bases, in that order; junction bases with no gene match: 6. This chain's CDR3 is CATSREALAGMKNIQYF. CDR3 DNA: TGTGCCACCAGCAGAGAGGCACTAGCGGGGATGAAAAACATTCAGTACTTC.

The chain employs TRBV12-3 or TRBV12-4 and TRBJ1-3; D perhaps matches TRBD1 (5 bases). V gave up 7 bases and J gave up 7 bases, with 14 bases separating them. This CDR3 region has 13 residues. CDR3 protein: CASKKDKGNTIYF. The CDR3 DNA reads as TGTGCCAGCAAAAAGGACAAAGGGAACACCATATATTTT.

The DNA of the CDR3 is TGTGCCAGCAGTTTATCGGTAGATACGCAGTATTTT. Translating it yields CASSLSVDTQYF. The gene calls are TRBV6-6 and TRBJ2-3, with D hard to call. The germline V gene has CDR1 MNHNY and CDR2 SVGAGI (reference sequence). The V gene lost 4 bases and the J gene lost 5 bases, with 7 bases spanning the gap. CDR3 size: 12 residues.

CDR3 nucleotide sequence: TGTGCCAGCAGCAAGGGACTAGCGGGAGTGTTAGATACGCAGTATTTT. Amino acid sequence: CASSKGLAGVLDTQYF. The chain joins TRBV28 to TRBJ2-3; 14 positions match TRBD2. Germline V gene sequence: CDR1 MDHEN, CDR2 SYDVKM. The CDR3 extends over 16 amino acids. J was trimmed by 5 bases and V by 6 bases; bases with no gene match: 7. Drawing the rest from reference TRBV28 and TRBJ2-3, the complete variable domain is DVKVTQSSRYLVKRTGEKVFLECVQDMDHENMFWYRQDPGLGLRLIYFSYDVKMKEKGDIPEGYSVSREKKERFSLILESASTNQTSMYLCASSKGLAGVLDTQYFGPGTRLTVL.

The rearrangement links TRBV9 to TRBJ2-1; 10 bases are a match to TRBD2. The CDR3 has 15 amino acids. Germline values: CDR1 SGDLS, CDR2 YYNGEE. Unmatched junction bases numbered 6, after V lost 0 bases and J lost 9 bases. CDR3 DNA: TGTGCCAGCAGCGTAGGTCCTAGCGGGAGTAGTGAGCAGTTCTTC. Translated, it gives CASSVGPSGSSEQFF.

Only one count was recorded for this clone. The chain has TRBV2 and TRBJ2-5, with 10 bases fitting TRBD2. The germline V gene has CDR1 SNHLY and CDR2 FYNNEI. This CDR3 contains 14 residues. After removal of 3 bases from V and 8 bases from J, the junction contained 6 bases not matched to a gene. CDR3 amino acids: CASSETSGRNTQYF. For the CDR3, the DNA is TGTGCCAGCAGTGAGACTAGCGGGCGAAACACCCAGTACTTC.

The V and J genes are TRBV7-2 and TRBJ2-3, with 11 bases fitting TRBD2. The V gene's germline CDR1 is SGHTA and CDR2 FQGNSA. The CDR3 runs 16 residues. The junction had 2 bases not matched to a gene; V was cut back by 2 bases and J by 1 base. This CDR3 reads CASSLLGLAGTDTQYF. The DNA of the CDR3 is TGTGCCAGCAGCTTACTGGGACTAGCGGGCACAGATACGCAGTATTTT.

This clone is medium-sized in the sample. The chain links TRBV30 to TRBJ2-2; tentatively, D is TRBD2 (5 bases). Per germline, CDR1 GTSNPN and CDR2 SVGIG (reference sequence). The V end was cut by 3 bases, the J end by 3 bases, with 14 bases between. This CDR3 has 15 amino acids. CDR3: CAWSPEGRDTGELFF. For the CDR3, the DNA is TGTGCCTGGAGCCCGGAAGGGAGAGACACCGGGGAGCTGTTTTTT.

The gene calls are TRBV29-1 and TRBJ1-1; TRBD1 matches 7 bases. V trimming: 5 bases; J trimming: 5 bases; junction bases outside the gene matches: 8. This CDR3 has 13 amino acids. Looked up from germline, CDR1 is SQVTM and CDR2 is ANQGSEA. In DNA, the CDR3 is TGCAGCGTTAACCGGGACAGAAAGACTGAAGCTTTCTTT. Translating gives CSVNRDRKTEAFF.

The chain couples TRBV28 to TRBJ2-3; TRBD1 might be the D (5 bases). CDR1 MDHEN and CDR2 SYDVKM come from the germline V gene. The CDR3 is made up of 14 amino acids. V lost 6 bases, J lost 5 bases, and 15 bases lay in between. DNA of the CDR3: TGTGCCAGCAGCACCAGGGTCCAGGGAGATACGCAGTATTTT. This gives the protein CASSTRVQGDTQYF. Combining the CDR3 with reference TRBV28 and TRBJ2-3 gives the whole variable domain DVKVTQSSRYLVKRTGEKVFLECVQDMDHENMFWYRQDPGLGLRLIYFSYDVKMKEKGDIPEGYSVSREKKERFSLILESASTNQTSMYLCASSTRVQGDTQYFGPGTRLTVL.